What follows describes a single T cell receptor (beta chain). The source of the sample is a study of cytomegalovirus exposure and HLA in healthy donors. This CDR3 spans 16 amino acids. Germline V gene data show CDR1 as MDHEN and CDR2 as SYDVKM. V shed 3 bases, J shed 6 bases, and the junction held 8 bases outside the gene matches. Use of 60 Vbeta and 13 Jbeta primers characterized the PCR. This table comes from immunoSEQ multiplex PCR, and its TCRdb copy is limited to in-frame clones, with some not included. The sample has about 170,000 clones, around four fifths seen once. This clonotype was sampled from a female donor in good health and CMV-seronegative. The chain joins TRBV28 to TRBJ1-4, with 9 nucleotides matching TRBD1. The sequencing input was PBMCs. The CDR3 DNA is TGTGCCAGCAGTTTCGGTTCCGGGACAGGGTATGAAAAACTGTTTTTT. Its translation is CASSFGSGTGYEKLFF.